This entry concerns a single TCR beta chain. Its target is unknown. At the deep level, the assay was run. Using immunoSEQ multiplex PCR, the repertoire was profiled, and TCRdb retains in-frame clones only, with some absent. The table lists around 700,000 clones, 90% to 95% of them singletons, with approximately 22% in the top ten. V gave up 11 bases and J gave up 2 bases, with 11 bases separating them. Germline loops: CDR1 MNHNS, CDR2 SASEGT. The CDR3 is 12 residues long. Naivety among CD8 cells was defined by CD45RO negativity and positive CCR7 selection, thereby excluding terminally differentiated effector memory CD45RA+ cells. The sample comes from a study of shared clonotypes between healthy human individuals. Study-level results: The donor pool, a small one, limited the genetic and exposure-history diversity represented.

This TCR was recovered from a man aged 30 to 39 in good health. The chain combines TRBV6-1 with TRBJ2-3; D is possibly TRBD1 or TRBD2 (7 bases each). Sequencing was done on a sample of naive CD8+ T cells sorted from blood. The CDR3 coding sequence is TGTGCCGCAGGGGGGGACACAGATACGCAGTATTTT. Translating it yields CAAGGDTDTQYF.